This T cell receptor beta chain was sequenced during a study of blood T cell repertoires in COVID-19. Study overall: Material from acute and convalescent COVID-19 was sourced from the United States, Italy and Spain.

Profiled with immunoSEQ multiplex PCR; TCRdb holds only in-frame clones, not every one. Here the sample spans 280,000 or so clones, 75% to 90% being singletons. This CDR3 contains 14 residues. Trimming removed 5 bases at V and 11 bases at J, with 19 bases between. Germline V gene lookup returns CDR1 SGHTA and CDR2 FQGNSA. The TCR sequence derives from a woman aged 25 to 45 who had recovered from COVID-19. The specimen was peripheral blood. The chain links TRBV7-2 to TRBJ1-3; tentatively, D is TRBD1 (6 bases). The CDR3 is CASSPSGAPGPIYF. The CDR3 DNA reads TGTGCCAGCAGCCCTTCAGGGGCCCCAGGTCCCATATATTTT.